Each of the 16 T cell receptor beta chains below was sequenced from the same sample in a study of T-cell reconstitution after alpha-beta-depleted transplantation in children. Library preparation (for TCRbeta) was performed with unique molecular identifiers. One entry per CDR3 protein results from TCRdb running MiXCR on the PCR reads. The sample lists some 440,000 distinct CDR3 sequences, around 15% occurring once. The specimen comprised PBMCs, mostly from graft donor cells, sampled 360 days after TCRalphabeta/CD19-depleted stem cell transplant. The receptors here all came from a boy less than two years old who had a stem cell transplant for Wiskott-Aldrich syndrome, so the T cells may come from the graft donor.

This clonotype was observed a handful of times. This chain links TRBV12-3 or TRBV12-4 with TRBJ2-5; no reliable D call. This CDR3 spans 11 amino acids. V was trimmed by 5 bases and J by 7 bases, leaving 8 bases between them. The CDR3 loop is CASSGFVTQYF. The CDR3 DNA is TGTGCCAGCAGTGGGTTCGTGACCCAGTACTTC.

This clonotype showed up just a few times. The genes are TRBV5-6 and TRBJ2-5; 7 positions match TRBD1. V dropped 0 bases and J dropped 5; count of bases not matched to a gene: 10. The CDR3 is 16 residues long. Germline CDR1 and CDR2: SGHDT and YYEEEE. This CDR3 reads CASSLAIADRKETQYF. CDR3 nucleotides: TGTGCCAGCAGCTTGGCTATCGCGGACAGGAAGGAGACCCAGTACTTC.

The chain employs TRBV7-8 and TRBJ2-5, with D tentatively TRBD1 or TRBD2 (5 bases each). The CDR3 runs 16 residues. Germline assignment: CDR1 SGHVS and CDR2 FQNEAQ. Trimming removed 5 bases from V and 0 bases from J, with 16 bases in between. CDR3 DNA: TGTGCCAGCAGCGTATCCGGGGCAAATCACCAAGAGACCCAGTACTTC. Translation: CASSVSGANHQETQYF.

This rearrangement joins TRBV11-2 to TRBJ2-3; D is undetermined. Trimming took 2 bases from V and 8 from J, leaving 14 bases between them. The CDR3 runs to 14 residues. Germline V gene sequence: CDR1 SGHAT, CDR2 FQNNGV. The CDR3 spells CASSLPLRWFTQYF. The CDR3 coding sequence is TGTGCCAGCAGCTTACCCTTACGTTGGTTTACGCAGTATTTT.

This sequence joins TRBV5-6 and TRBJ2-2; D is undetermined. CDR3 length: 13 amino acids. Between the trimmed V and J ends, which lost 4 bases and 1 base, there was a span of 5 bases. Germline CDR1 and CDR2: SGHDT and YYEEEE. The chain's CDR3 is CASSVWNTGELFF. CDR3 DNA sequence: TGTGCCAGCAGCGTGTGGAACACCGGGGAGCTGTTTTTT.

The chain links TRBV10-3 to TRBJ2-3; no firm D call. CDR1 and CDR2 from the germline V gene are ENHRY and SYGVKD. CDR3 length: 13 amino acids. V was cut by 1 base and J by 4 bases, with 6 bases left in between. CDR3 nucleotide sequence: TGTGCCATCAGTGAGTTACAATCAGATACGCAGTATTTT. It yields the protein CAISELQSDTQYF.

The gene calls are TRBV4-1 and TRBJ2-5, with 7 bases identical to TRBD1. Trimming at V came to 0 bases and at J to 4 bases, leaving 11 bases not matched to a gene. The germline gives CDR1 MGHRA, CDR2 YSYEKL. CDR3 length: 17 amino acids. CDR3 region: CASSQDPPQGLRETQYF. The DNA for the CDR3 is TGCGCCAGCAGCCAAGATCCGCCACAGGGGCTCCGAGAGACCCAGTACTTC.

This chain links TRBV4-3 with TRBJ2-5; D possibly corresponds to TRBD2 (6 bases). Germline V lookup: CDR1 LGHNA, CDR2 YSLEER. The CDR3 consists of 19 residues. Trimming shortened V by 1 base and J by 5 bases, and 26 bases separated the two germline ends. CDR3 DNA: TGCGCCAGCAGCCAAGGTGGGACTCCCTTCCCTAGTGGGCGGGAGACCCAGTACTTC. This codes for CASSQGGTPFPSGRETQYF.

This chain connects TRBV28 to TRBJ1-4; 7 bases agree with TRBD1. Germline lookup yields CDR1 MDHEN and CDR2 SYDVKM. The junction had 5 bases not matched to a gene; V was cut back by 2 bases and J by 8 bases. This CDR3 has 14 residues. In DNA form, the CDR3 reads TGTGCCAGCAGTTTACTCGACAGGGTCGAAAAACTGTTTTTT. This sequence encodes CASSLLDRVEKLFF.

This clonotype was recorded at least ten times. V is TRBV4-3 and J is TRBJ2-1; D call uncertain. The germline gives CDR1 LGHNA, CDR2 YSLEER. The CDR3 has 14 residues. V was trimmed by 0 bases and J by 6 bases, leaving 9 bases between them. For the CDR3, the DNA is TGCGCCAGCAGCCAAGATCCCTTTGGCAATGAGCAGTTCTTC. It encodes CASSQDPFGNEQFF.

This clonotype turned up a few times. The chain combines TRBV7-9 with TRBJ2-7; weak D call: TRBD2 (6 bases). The CDR3 extends over 16 amino acids. The V gene's germline CDR1 is SEHNR and CDR2 FQNEAQ (reference sequence). Trimming left V 3 bases short and J 2 bases short, with 17 bases between. The CDR3: CASSFVVWGETYEQYF. In DNA, the CDR3 is TGTGCCAGCAGCTTCGTCGTGTGGGGGGAAACCTACGAGCAGTACTTC.

This clonotype was found a few times. V and J are TRBV20-1 and TRBJ2-5; possible D gene TRBD2, 6 bases. Trimming pared 4 bases from V and 5 bases from J, leaving 17 bases between. The CDR3 runs 14 residues. Germline lookup yields CDR1 DFQATT and CDR2 SNEGSKA (reference sequence). This CDR3 is CSANPLGLLETQYF. DNA for the CDR3: TGCAGTGCTAACCCTCTGGGACTCCTGGAGACCCAGTACTTC.

V and J are TRBV4-3 and TRBJ2-1; D not certain. CDR1 LGHNA and CDR2 YSLEER come from the germline V gene. Trimming pared 0 bases from V and 7 bases from J, leaving 10 bases between. The CDR3 is 14 amino acids. This chain's CDR3 is CASSQEWWDNEQFF. The CDR3, as DNA: TGCGCCAGCAGCCAAGAGTGGTGGGATAATGAGCAGTTCTTC.

The rearrangement joins TRBV9 to TRBJ2-6; TRBD2 agrees at 8 bases. This CDR3 is 20 amino acids long. The trim removed 0 bases at V and 0 bases at J, leaving 11 bases unmatched. Germline CDR1 and CDR2: SGDLS and YYNGEE. The CDR3 DNA is TGTGCCAGCAGCGTAGCCCCGTTAGCGGGATATTACTCTGGGGCCAACGTCCTGACTTTC. Protein product: CASSVAPLAGYYSGANVLTF.

The chain couples TRBV20-1 to TRBJ2-5; D is perhaps TRBD1 or TRBD2 (5 bases each). CDR3 length: 16 residues. In germline, CDR1 is DFQATT, CDR2 SNEGSKA (reference sequence). With 3 bases removed from V and 1 base from J, the gap between germline ends came to 18 bases. DNA of the CDR3: TGCAGTGCTAGCATAGAGGGGAAACGGACCCAAGAGACCCAGTACTTC. Protein: CSASIEGKRTQETQYF.

The V and J genes are TRBV7-9 and TRBJ2-1; a weak D match, TRBD2 (6 bases). Looked up from germline, CDR1 is SEHNR and CDR2 is FQNEAQ (reference sequence). The CDR3 spans 16 residues. V was cut by 5 bases and J by 5 bases, with 19 bases left in between. In DNA, the CDR3 is TGTGCCAGCAGCACGAGGAGCGGACTAACCCACAATGAGCAGTTCTTC. This sequence encodes CASSTRSGLTHNEQFF.